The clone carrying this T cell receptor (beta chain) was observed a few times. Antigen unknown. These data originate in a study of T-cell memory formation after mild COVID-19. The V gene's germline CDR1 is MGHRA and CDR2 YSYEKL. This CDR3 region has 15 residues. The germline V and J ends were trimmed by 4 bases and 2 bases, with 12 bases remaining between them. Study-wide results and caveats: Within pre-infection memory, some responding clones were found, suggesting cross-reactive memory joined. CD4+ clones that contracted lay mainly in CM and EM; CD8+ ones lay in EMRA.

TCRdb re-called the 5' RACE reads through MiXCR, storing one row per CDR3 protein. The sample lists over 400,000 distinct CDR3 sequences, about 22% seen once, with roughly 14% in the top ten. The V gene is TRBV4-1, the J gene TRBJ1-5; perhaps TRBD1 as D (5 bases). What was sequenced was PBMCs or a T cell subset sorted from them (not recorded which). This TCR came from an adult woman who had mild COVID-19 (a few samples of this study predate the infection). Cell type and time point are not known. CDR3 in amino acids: CASSPGGGGNQPQHF. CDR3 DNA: TGCGCCAGCAGCCCGGGTGGGGGTGGCAATCAGCCCCAGCATTTT.